These 23 T cell receptor beta chains were all obtained from the same sample, sequenced in a study of Tregs in tolerant kidney transplant recipients. The table came from immunoSEQ multiplex PCR; TCRdb's copy has only in-frame clones and leaves some out. The table shows approximately 99,000 clones, with 90% occurring only once. The sample was CD4+ T cells from blood, taken before the transplant. Receptors originate from a human donor who received a combined kidney and bone marrow transplant.

The gene calls are TRBV6-1 and TRBJ1-1; weak D call: TRBD1 (5 bases). Germline CDR1 and CDR2: MNHNS and SASEGT. Trimming cost V 5 bases and J 7 bases, with 11 bases left between them. The CDR3 length is 12 residues. CDR3 bases: TGTGCCAGCAGTCGAGGGGACTTTGAAGCTTTCTTT. Residues: CASSRGDFEAFF.

This sequence joins TRBV6-6 and TRBJ2-5, with TRBD2 matching over 7 bases. This CDR3 is 13 amino acids long. CDR1 and CDR2 from the germline V gene are MNHNY and SVGAGI (reference sequence). After removal of 8 bases from V and 2 bases from J, the junction contained 5 bases not matched to a gene. In nucleotides, the CDR3 is TGTGCCAGCCGACCTAGCGGTCAAGAGACCCAGTACTTC. This codes for CASRPSGQETQYF.

V is TRBV11-2 and J is TRBJ2-7; 8 bases agree with TRBD2. J was trimmed by 4 bases and V by 4 bases; bases with no gene match: 3. Germline CDR1 and CDR2: SGHAT and FQNNGV. The CDR3 extends over 13 amino acids. In DNA, the CDR3 is TGTGCCAGCAGCTCAACGGGGGGGTACGAGCAGTACTTC. It codes for CASSSTGGYEQYF.

This clone was counted a few times. This chain connects TRBV27 to TRBJ2-7; D not certain. CDR3 length: 15 amino acids. CDR1 and CDR2 from the germline V gene are MNHEY and SMNVEV (reference sequence). Trimming left V 4 bases short and J 0 bases short, with 13 bases between. CDR3 in amino acids: CASSSLKSSSYEQYF. In nucleotides, the CDR3 is TGTGCCAGCAGTTCCCTGAAATCGAGCTCCTACGAGCAGTACTTC.

The chain links TRBV6-1 to TRBJ2-2; TRBD2 matches 14 bases. Germline V CDR1 and CDR2: MNHNS, SASEGT. Trimming cost V 3 bases and J 6 bases; bases outside gene matches: 9. CDR3 length equals 18 residues. CDR3 in amino acids: CASSDRTSGRLGAGELFF. The DNA for the CDR3 is TGTGCCAGCAGTGACAGGACTAGCGGGAGGCTGGGGGCCGGGGAGCTGTTTTTT.

This chain joins TRBV7-2 and TRBJ2-7, with TRBD1 as a possible D gene (6 bases). Germline V lookup: CDR1 SGHTA, CDR2 FQGNSA. This CDR3 is built from 15 residues. The V and J ends lost 5 bases and 5 bases respectively, with 19 bases between them. The CDR3 protein is CASSPPPGAGDEQYF. CDR3 bases: TGTGCCAGCAGCCCCCCACCAGGGGCAGGAGACGAGCAGTACTTC.

V usage is TRBV28 and J usage is TRBJ1-5; no firm D call. Per the germline V gene, CDR1 is MDHEN and CDR2 is SYDVKM. This CDR3 spans 12 amino acids. The V end was cut by 4 bases, the J end by 6 bases, with 7 bases between. CDR3 protein: CASSSGGQPQHF. Written as DNA, the CDR3 is TGTGCCAGCAGTTCCGGTGGTCAGCCCCAGCATTTT.

The chain has TRBV9 and TRBJ2-1, with 7 bases that match TRBD2. Germline CDR1 is SGDLS and CDR2 is YYNGEE. The J segment lost 9 bases and the V segment lost 4 bases, leaving 13 bases of the junction unmatched. There are 15 residues in the CDR3. The CDR3 protein is CASSPKVAGVGEQFF. The CDR3 nucleotides read TGTGCCAGCAGCCCCAAGGTGGCGGGAGTGGGTGAGCAGTTCTTC.

Concerning this clone: A junction boundary mismatches the germline segment, possibly from a read error. The chain links TRBV7-2 to TRBJ1-5; the D gene is possibly TRBD1 (5 bases). CDR3 length equals 14 residues. The germline V gene encodes CDR1 SGHTA and CDR2 FQGNSA. CDR3 protein: CASSLAQGNQPQHF. The CDR3 DNA follows: TGTGCCAGCAGCTTAGCGCAGGGCAACCAGCCCCAGCATTTT.

The rearrangement uses TRBV5-1 and TRBJ1-2; D ambiguous. CDR1 is SGHRS, CDR2 YFSETQ, per germline. The germline V and J ends were trimmed by 2 bases and 7 bases, with 18 bases remaining between them. This CDR3 spans 15 amino acids. The CDR3 bases are TGCGCCAGCAGCTTTTTCGGGGTAGGGATGAGTGGCTACACCTTC. It is translated as CASSFFGVGMSGYTF.

The chain carries TRBV6-6 and TRBJ1-1, with D possibly being TRBD1 (6 bases). The germline V and J ends were trimmed by 5 bases and 4 bases, with 17 bases remaining between them. Germline V gene data show CDR1 as MNHNY and CDR2 as SVGAGI (reference sequence). This CDR3 is 15 amino acids long. CDR3 loop: CASSDFGRGVTEAFF. For the CDR3, the DNA is TGTGCCAGCAGTGATTTCGGCAGGGGTGTCACTGAAGCTTTCTTT.

The V call is TRBV7-2, the J call TRBJ1-1; 8 bases are shared with TRBD1. From germline, CDR1 is SGHTA and CDR2 FQGNSA. This CDR3 is 16 amino acids long. J gave up 6 bases and V 3 bases, and 12 bases lay outside the gene matches. The CDR3 DNA reads TGTGCCAGCAGCTTCGGACAGGGACGAAGGAGCGCTGAAGCTTTCTTT. This gives the protein CASSFGQGRRSAEAFF.

The chain couples TRBV4-1 to TRBJ2-3; D call uncertain. CDR1 MGHRA and CDR2 YSYEKL come from the germline V gene. V lost 1 base, J lost 3 bases, and 2 bases lay in between. This CDR3 contains 12 residues. The CDR3 loop is CASSQATDTQYF. In DNA, the CDR3 is TGCGCCAGCAGCCAAGCTACAGATACGCAGTATTTT.

The chain has TRBV5-1 and TRBJ2-5; no reliable D call. This CDR3 region has 15 residues. V lost 0 bases and J lost 2, with 11 bases in between. CDR1 is SGHRS, CDR2 YFSETQ, per germline. CDR3 amino acids: CASSLAPGVQETQYF. DNA of the CDR3: TGCGCCAGCAGCTTGGCGCCAGGCGTTCAAGAGACCCAGTACTTC.

This clone showed up just a few times. V gene TRBV6-5 combines with J gene TRBJ1-6, with 10 bases identical to TRBD1. The length of the CDR3 is 14 residues. CDR1 is MNHEY and CDR2 is SVGAGI in the germline V gene. V gave up 5 bases and J gave up 10 bases; unmatched junction bases: 5. The CDR3 DNA sequence: TGTGCCAGCAGTCGGGACAGGGGAAGCTCACCCCTCCACTTT. It is translated as CASSRDRGSSPLHF.

This clone was seen once. The V and J genes are TRBV7-9 and TRBJ2-1; a possible D gene is TRBD1 (6 bases). This CDR3 contains 16 residues. V was clipped by 5 bases and J by 2 bases, with 16 bases between them. The germline gives CDR1 SEHNR, CDR2 FQNEAQ (reference sequence). CDR3 amino acids: CASSLQGIGPYNEQFF. The CDR3 DNA follows: TGTGCCAGCAGCCTACAGGGTATAGGGCCCTACAATGAGCAGTTCTTC.

This chain joins TRBV5-1 and TRBJ2-6; tentative D call: TRBD1 (5 bases). In germline, CDR1 is SGHRS, CDR2 YFSETQ. The V and J ends lost 2 bases and 3 bases respectively, with 6 bases between them. The CDR3 extends over 14 amino acids. DNA of the CDR3: TGCGCCAGCAGCTTCAGGGTTGGGGCCAACGTCCTGACTTTC. Encoded protein: CASSFRVGANVLTF.

The chain has TRBV5-1 and TRBJ2-3, with D unclear. Germline CDR1 reads SGHRS; CDR2 reads YFSETQ. Trimming stripped 3 bases from V and 0 bases from J, with 8 bases between. CDR3 length equals 14 residues. The CDR3 is CASSWAGSTDTQYF. CDR3 coding DNA: TGCGCCAGCAGCTGGGCAGGCAGCACAGATACGCAGTATTTT.

In DNA, the CDR3 is TGTGCCAGCAGCCCGACTAGCCCCCAATACAATGAGCAGTTCTTC. This translates into CASSPTSPQYNEQFF. The gene calls are TRBV5-4 and TRBJ2-1, with 7 bases identical to TRBD2. V shed 4 bases and J 4 bases; nucleotides not matched to a gene: 8. The length of the CDR3 is 15 residues. Looked up from germline, CDR1 is SGHNT and CDR2 is YYREEE (reference sequence).

The chain has TRBV5-4 and TRBJ2-7, with a weak D call TRBD1 (6 bases). The CDR3 length is 13 residues. Per germline, CDR1 SGHNT and CDR2 YYREEE (reference sequence). Trimming took 0 bases from V and 5 from J, leaving 9 bases between them. CDR3 sequence: CASSLAQGNEQYF. CDR3 nucleotides: TGTGCCAGCAGCTTGGCCCAGGGGAACGAGCAGTACTTC.

The DNA of the CDR3 is TGTGCCAGCAGCCGGACAGGGGGCGAGACCCAGTACTTC. Protein: CASSRTGGETQYF. The J gene is TRBJ2-5, the V gene TRBV7-2; 11 bases agree with TRBD1. CDR3 length: 13 residues. Trimming removed 5 bases from V and 5 bases from J; junction bases left unmatched: 1. CDR1 and CDR2 from the germline V gene are SGHTA and FQGNSA. The variable domain in full, completed from reference TRBV7-2 and TRBJ2-5, reads GAGVSQSPSNKVTEKGKDVELRCDPISGHTALYWYRQSLGQGLEFLIYFQGNSAPDKSGLPSDRFSAERTGGSVSTLTIQRTQQEDSAVYLCASSRTGGETQYFGPGTRLLVL.

The CDR3 loop is CASSSRTSAGELFF. The CDR3 DNA follows: TGCGCCAGCAGCTCCCGGACTTCAGCCGGGGAGCTGTTTTTT. This sequence joins TRBV5-1 and TRBJ2-2; a weak D match, TRBD2 (5 bases). This CDR3 contains 14 residues. Germline V gene sequence: CDR1 SGHRS, CDR2 YFSETQ. Trimming cost V 3 bases and J 6 bases, with 12 bases left between them.

The rearrangement joins TRBV19 to TRBJ2-6, with D maybe TRBD2 (5 bases). Germline assignment: CDR1 LNHDA and CDR2 SQIVND (reference sequence). With 3 bases removed from V and 2 bases from J, the gap between germline ends came to 17 bases. CDR3 size: 18 residues. The CDR3 reads CASSIAAPVTTGANVLTF. The CDR3 coding sequence is TGTGCCAGTAGTATCGCCGCTCCGGTGACTACTGGGGCCAACGTCCTGACTTTC.